One T cell receptor (beta chain) is described in this entry. This entry comes from a study of blood T cell repertoires in COVID-19. Study overall: PBMCs, B-cell-depleted T cells, or T cells provided the cDNA or gDNA that made up the material.

Germline V CDR1 and CDR2: SGHTS, YDEGEE. This CDR3 has 14 residues. V dropped 5 bases and J dropped 6 bases, with 15 bases sitting between them. Cohort 3 recovered donors had two negative PCRs, clearance, or symptom resolution. The method was immunoSEQ multiplex PCR; TCRdb's version includes in-frame clones alone and lacks a portion of them. The table includes fewer than 500,000 clones, 80% to 90% detected once. This TCR was recovered from a young man who had recovered from COVID-19. The chain joins TRBV5-8 to TRBJ2-4, with D maybe TRBD2 (6 bases). Sequences were obtained from PBMCs or T cells enriched from blood (not recorded which). The DNA of the CDR3 is TGTGCCAGCAGGTCCGTAGGAGGGGTAAACATTCAGTACTTC. It yields the protein CASRSVGGVNIQYF.